This T cell receptor beta chain comes out of a study of OX40 agonist ivuxolimab in advanced cancers. Repertoires were generated with immunoSEQ multiplex PCR, while TCRdb's copy carries only in-frame clones and drops some. The table lists under 30,000 clones, approximately 83% of them singletons. Study-wide results and limits: Within 6 weeks, CD4+ and CD8+ blood T cells expanded clonally at 0.1 to 3.0 mg/kg.

Trimming removed 7 bases from V and 6 bases from J, with 21 bases in between. CDR3 size: 15 residues. The germline V gene has CDR1 MDHEN and CDR2 SYDVKM. For this clone: Its antigen is still unknown.

The rearrangement uses TRBV28 and TRBJ1-2, with D possibly being TRBD1 (6 bases). The origin of this receptor is an adult with an advanced solid tumor such as melanoma, head and neck, liver or kidney cancer. This material consisted of CD4+ or CD8+ T cells sorted from blood, taken in a trial of the OX40 agonist ivuxolimab. In DNA form, the CDR3 reads TGTGCCAGCACCAGAGGGACGGGCAGGGGTCATGGCTACACCTTC. It yields the protein CASTRGTGRGHGYTF.